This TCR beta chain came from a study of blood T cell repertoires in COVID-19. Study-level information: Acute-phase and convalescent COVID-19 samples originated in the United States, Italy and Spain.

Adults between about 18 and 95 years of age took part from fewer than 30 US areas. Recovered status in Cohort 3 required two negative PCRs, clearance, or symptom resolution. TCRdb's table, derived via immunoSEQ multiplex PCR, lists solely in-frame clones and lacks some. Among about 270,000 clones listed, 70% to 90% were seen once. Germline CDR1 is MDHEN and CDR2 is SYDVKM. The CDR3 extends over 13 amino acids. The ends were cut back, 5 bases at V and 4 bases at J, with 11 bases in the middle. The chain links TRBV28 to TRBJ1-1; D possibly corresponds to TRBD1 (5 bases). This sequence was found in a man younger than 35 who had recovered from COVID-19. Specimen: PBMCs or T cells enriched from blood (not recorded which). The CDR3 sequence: CASSPPGVTEAFF. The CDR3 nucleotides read TGTGCCAGCAGTCCTCCGGGGGTCACTGAAGCTTTCTTT.